This record covers a single T cell receptor beta chain. The record originates from a study of shared clonotypes between healthy human individuals. About the research overall: CD8 memory received one plate per donor, CD8 naive two, CD4 memory three and CD4 naive three.

CD8 cells classed as naive were CD45RO-negative and positively selected for CCR7, excluding terminally differentiated effector memory CD45RA+ cells. The assay was immunoSEQ multiplex PCR, and TCRdb's table has in-frame clones only and misses some. In the table there are around 1.9 million clones, 85% to 95% of which are singletons. Trimming shortened V by 5 bases and J by 4 bases, and 15 bases separated the two germline ends. This CDR3 is built from 15 residues. Looked up from germline, CDR1 is SGHVS and CDR2 is FQNEAQ. The specimen sequenced was naive CD8+ T cells from PBMCs. This chain links TRBV7-8 with TRBJ1-5; D unresolved. The TCR sequence derives from a young man in good health. Some clones in this sample may be carry-over from other donors' samples. The CDR3 loop reads CASSPPTGVNQPQHF. DNA of the CDR3: TGTGCCAGCAGCCCACCTACCGGGGTGAATCAGCCCCAGCATTTT.